Sequencing of this T cell receptor (beta chain) was carried out in a study of CD8 T cells in ankylosing spondylitis. Whole-study findings and limits: Reports of some motif variants in reactive arthritis synovial fluid and blood predate this one. A TCR beta motif made of about eight highly homologous variants seemed typical of ankylosing spondylitis blood. Disease-linked clones reportedly showed significant enrichment in matched ankylosing spondylitis synovial fluid.

This clonotype came up many times. Its matching antigen is unknown. The CDR3 covers 14 residues. From germline, CDR1 is MNHEY and CDR2 SVGAGI. Trimming removed 2 bases from V and 3 bases from J; junction bases left unmatched: 3. As the method for making TCR beta libraries, quantitative 5'-RACE with molecular barcodes was used. TCRdb independently ran MiXCR on the 5' RACE reads; one entry per CDR3 protein. This table has approximately 300,000 distinct CDR3 sequences, about a fifth appearing once. The sequenced sample consisted of blood, either unsorted or a sorted T cell fraction (not recorded which). This receptor was taken from a female donor with ankylosing spondylitis or in good health (not recorded which). This rearrangement joins TRBV6-5 to TRBJ1-2; 7 bases line up with TRBD1. CDR3 region: CASSYAGTDYGYTF. In nucleotides, the CDR3 is TGTGCCAGCAGTTACGCCGGGACAGACTATGGCTACACCTTC.